This T cell receptor beta chain was identified during a study of T cell clusters in autoimmune cytopenias. Comments on this clonotype: Its target is not known.

One tube held mixed TRB-A and TRB-B primer pools for touch-down PCR. Reprocessing the multiplex PCR reads, TCRdb reports a single entry for every CDR3 protein and omits DNA. Its table records around 11,000 distinct CDR3 sequences. Each sample's input was 250 to 300 ng genomic DNA, some 38,000 genome equivalents. Germline V gene lookup returns CDR1 SGHNT and CDR2 YYREEE (reference sequence). This CDR3 is built from 14 residues. The study's findings and limits: TRB repertoire shifts in secondary cytopenia and chronic lymphocytic leukemia mostly reflected lymphoma, not autoimmunity.

These data were likewise used in another study, on T cell repertoires in aging, cancer and after chemotherapy.

This rearrangement joins TRBV5-4 to TRBJ1-4. Sequencing used peripheral blood. This clonotype was sampled from a human donor in good health. The CDR3 reads CASSSGQPNEKLFF.